The 11 T cell receptor beta chains below come from one sample, sequenced in a study of T cell clonality in common variable immunodeficiency. Repertoires were generated with immunoSEQ multiplex PCR, while TCRdb's copy carries only in-frame clones and drops some. The sample holds tens of thousands of clones, and no clone turns up only once. The source material was peripheral blood mononuclear cells. These receptor sequences come from a person between 18 and 75 years old in good health.

This clone has at least ten counts. Read sequence stops 3 residues before the CDR3 end, and the germline J gene provides the missing end. This chain links TRBV5-1 with TRBJ2-2, with D uncertain. CDR3 size: 16 residues. Germline V gene lookup returns CDR1 SGHRS and CDR2 YFSETQ. With 8 bases removed from V and 2 bases from J, the gap between germline ends came to 19 bases. The CDR3 loop is CASRESAAGNTGELFF. The sequenced CDR3 bases are TGCGCCAGTCGAGAATCCGCAGCAGGAAACACCGGGGAG.

Many counts were recorded for this clone. The CDR3 goes on 3 residues after the read ends, and that part is filled in from the germline J gene. The gene calls are TRBV20-1 and TRBJ2-1, with TRBD2 matching 11 bases. The CDR3 runs 15 residues. Germline CDR1 and CDR2: DFQATT and SNEGSKA (reference sequence). The V segment lost 6 bases and the J segment 5 bases; nucleotides outside the gene matches: 9. The covered CDR3 bases are TGCAGTGCCGATCTAGCGGGGGGCCGGGACAATGAG. This encodes CSADLAGGRDNE. The entire CDR3 sequence reads CSADLAGGRDNEQFF.

This clone was seen ten or more times. The CDR3 end is not reached by the read, which stops 3 residues before it; the germline J gene fills it in. This sequence joins TRBV30 and TRBJ1-1; no definite D call. This CDR3 is built from 13 residues. CDR1 GTSNPN and CDR2 SVGIG come from the germline V gene (reference sequence). The V end lost 4 bases, the J end lost 3 bases, and 12 bases lay between the germline ends. The sequenced CDR3 bases are TGTGCCTGGAAACGGTGGTCGGACACTGAA. It codes for CAWKRWSDTE. From start to end, the CDR3 is CAWKRWSDTEAFF.

This clone was observed many times. The read is 3 residues too short to cover the CDR3 end, so that end is filled in from the germline J gene. The gene calls are TRBV19 and TRBJ1-5; 7 bases line up with TRBD1. The CDR3 runs 15 residues. CDR1 LNHDA and CDR2 SQIVND come from the germline V gene (reference sequence). Trimming cost V 10 bases and J 4 bases; bases outside gene matches: 13. The CDR3 loop reads CAIATGPGNNQPQHF. CDR3 bases read: TGTGCCATTGCGACAGGGCCGGGAAATAATCAGCCC.

This clone was counted a few times. The read finishes 3 residues shy of the CDR3 end, and the germline J gene is used to complete it. This chain joins TRBV7-9 and TRBJ2-1, with TRBD1 matching over 10 bases. CDR3 length: 15 amino acids. Per germline, CDR1 SEHNR and CDR2 FQNEAQ (reference sequence). Trimming took 5 bases from V and 6 from J; bases not matched to a gene: 7. The CDR3 loop reads CASSHRDRGPNEQFF. Partial CDR3 DNA: TGTGCCAGCAGCCACCGGGACAGGGGTCCCAATGAG.

This clone was seen repeatedly, ten times or more. The part of the CDR3 DNA that was read is TGCAGCTCCCGGGACTCTCGAGAGACG. It encodes CSSRDSRET. The entire CDR3 protein reads CSSRDSRETQYF. This chain links TRBV20-1 with TRBJ2-3, with a tentative D call TRBD2 (6 bases). The read terminates 3 residues ahead of where the CDR3 ends, so the germline J gene completes it. CDR1 is DFQATT and CDR2 is SNEGSKA in the germline V gene (reference sequence). This CDR3 is 12 amino acids long.

This clone was observed at least ten times. The read comes to an end 3 residues before the CDR3 does, leaving the germline J gene to fill in the end. The chain has TRBV30 and TRBJ2-3, with TRBD2 identical over 9 bases. Germline assignment: CDR1 GTSNPN and CDR2 SVGIG (reference sequence). The CDR3 is 15 amino acids. Trimming took 6 bases from V and 1 from J; bases not matched to a gene: 8. The CDR3 DNA, read in part, is TGTGCCTGTCTGGGGCGGGGGGGGCGCACAGATACG. Translation: CACLGRGGRTDT. The CDR3 reads in full as CACLGRGGRTDTQYF.

This clone was detected a few times. The read comes to an end 3 residues before the CDR3 does, leaving the germline J gene to fill in the end. The chain has TRBV18 and TRBJ1-1, with a tentative D call TRBD1 (6 bases). Germline V gives CDR1 KGHSH, CDR2 LQKENI. Trimming pared 0 bases from V and 4 bases from J, leaving 6 bases between. CDR3 length equals 13 residues. CDR3 sequence reads: CASSPPGGTEAFF. The sequenced part of the CDR3 DNA is TGTGCCAGCTCACCACCAGGGGGCACTGAA.

This clone was observed at least ten times. The sequence runs out 3 residues before the end of the CDR3; the remainder is reconstructed from the germline J gene. The chain employs TRBV7-9 and TRBJ2-5; 7 positions match TRBD2. This CDR3 comprises 15 residues. Germline lookup yields CDR1 SEHNR and CDR2 FQNEAQ (reference sequence). Trimming took 6 bases from V and 5 from J; bases not matched to a gene: 12. The CDR3 bases that were read are TGTGCCAGCAGTGGGGACTACAGAGTTGAGGAGACC. This translates into CASSGDYRVEET. The entire CDR3 protein is CASSGDYRVEETQYF.

This clone has at least ten counts. The read terminates 3 residues ahead of where the CDR3 ends, so the germline J gene completes it. This sequence joins TRBV20-1 and TRBJ1-4, with D unresolved. Germline V lookup: CDR1 DFQATT, CDR2 SNEGSKA (reference sequence). V was trimmed by 5 bases and J by 0 bases, leaving 10 bases between them. CDR3 size: 14 residues. The part of the CDR3 DNA that was read is TGCAGTGCTTACGAAGGGTCAACTAATGAAAAA. Amino acid sequence: CSAYEGSTNEK. In full, the CDR3 reads CSAYEGSTNEKLFF.

This clone was observed at least ten times. Coverage ceases 3 residues before the CDR3 finishes, and the germline J gene fills in the end. The chain links TRBV29-1 to TRBJ1-2; 8 bases align to TRBD1. Germline-derived CDR1 and CDR2 are SQVTM and ANQGSEA. With 4 bases clipped from V and 7 bases from J, the junction kept 8 bases outside the gene matches. The CDR3 spans 13 residues. CDR3 region: CSVGDRGVVGYTF. The DNA read from the CDR3 is TGCAGCGTTGGTGACAGGGGAGTGGTTGGC.